Presented here are 14 T cell receptor beta chains from one specimen sequenced in a study of blood T cell repertoires in COVID-19. Only in-frame clones appear in the TCRdb table, and some are missing; sequencing was by immunoSEQ multiplex PCR. The data show 200,000 to 300,000 clones, about nine tenths seen once. The specimen was peripheral blood. The receptors originated from a man aged 25-40 years with COVID-19, enrolled during active disease.

The chain employs TRBV11-1 and TRBJ2-3, with TRBD2 identical over 10 bases. Germline V gives CDR1 SGHAT, CDR2 FQDESV (reference sequence). V lost 3 bases to trimming and J lost 4 bases; unmatched junction nucleotides: 4. The CDR3 is 15 amino acids. The CDR3 region is CASSFPSGGSDTQYF. The CDR3 region has the DNA TGTGCCAGCAGCTTCCCTAGCGGGGGCTCAGATACGCAGTATTTT.

V is TRBV7-6 and J is TRBJ2-1, with TRBD2 identical over 9 bases. CDR1 SGHVS and CDR2 FNYEAQ come from the germline V gene. V gave up 0 bases and J gave up 10 bases; unmatched junction bases: 10. The CDR3 spans 16 residues. The CDR3 sequence: CASSLAQRGVSGEQFF. CDR3 nucleotide sequence: TGTGCCAGCAGCTTAGCGCAGCGGGGGGTATCTGGGGAGCAGTTCTTC.

V gene TRBV12-2 combines with J gene TRBJ1-2; the listed D gene, TRBD1, was not tested against the DNA. TRBV12-2 represents a pseudogene. CDR3 length: 15 amino acids. The chain's CDR3 is CASRLGNSWADGYTF. As DNA, the CDR3 is TGTGCAAGTCGCTTAGGTAACAGTTGGGCCGATGGCTACACCTTC.

The V gene is TRBV27, the J gene TRBJ1-1; 7 nucleotides line up with TRBD1. This CDR3 has 13 residues. V lost 3 bases to trimming and J lost 10 bases; unmatched junction nucleotides: 8. CDR1 is MNHEY and CDR2 is SMNVEV in the germline V gene (reference sequence). The CDR3 sequence is CASSFYGQDGAFF. The DNA of the CDR3 is TGTGCCAGCAGTTTTTACGGACAGGATGGAGCTTTCTTT.

The chain uses TRBV11-2 and TRBJ1-1; possible D gene TRBD1, 5 bases. In germline, CDR1 is SGHAT, CDR2 FQNNGV. The CDR3 is 12 amino acids. V was shortened by 5 bases and J by 7 bases, with 11 bases between the two germline ends. CDR3 amino acids: CASSPGGDEAFF. In nucleotides, the CDR3 is TGTGCCAGCAGCCCCGGAGGGGATGAAGCTTTCTTT.

The genes are TRBV12-1 and TRBJ2-7; the table's TRBD1 call for D was not verified on the DNA. TRBV12-1 is a pseudogene locus. The length of the CDR3 is 14 residues. The CDR3 coding sequence is TGTGCCAGCAGCTCCCCAGGGGATAACTACGAGCAGTACTTC. This encodes CASSSPGDNYEQYF.

The V call is TRBV5-1, the J call TRBJ1-1; D is unresolved. Germline V gene lookup returns CDR1 SGHRS and CDR2 YFSETQ. The germline V and J ends were trimmed by 0 bases and 4 bases, with 10 bases remaining between them. The CDR3 spans 14 residues. The CDR3 DNA is TGCGCCAGCAGCTTGGAGTCCCTAGTCACTGAAGCTTTCTTT. Its protein is CASSLESLVTEAFF.

V and J are TRBV5-1 and TRBJ2-1, with D hard to call. Between the trimmed V and J ends, which lost 0 bases and 6 bases, there was a span of 16 bases. The CDR3 is 16 amino acids. Per the germline V gene, CDR1 is SGHRS and CDR2 is YFSETQ. The CDR3 is CASSLAGLRSANEQFF. The CDR3 coding sequence is TGCGCCAGCAGCTTGGCCGGGTTGCGGAGTGCCAATGAGCAGTTCTTC.

The rearrangement links TRBV5-1 to TRBJ2-7, with a possible D match to TRBD2 (6 bases). Trimming pared 4 bases from V and 0 bases from J, leaving 14 bases between. The CDR3 covers 15 residues. The germline CDR1 and CDR2 sequences are SGHRS and YFSETQ. In nucleotides, the CDR3 is TGCGCCAGCAGCCTAGGAGGGCCCCTCTCCTACGAGCAGTACTTC. This translates into CASSLGGPLSYEQYF.

The chain joins TRBV5-1 to TRBJ1-1; 8 bases fit TRBD1. The CDR3 extends over 16 amino acids. Germline assignment: CDR1 SGHRS and CDR2 YFSETQ. The J segment lost 0 bases and the V segment lost 4 bases, leaving 8 bases of the junction unmatched. For the CDR3, the DNA is TGCGCCAGCAGCCCCTGGACAGGGAACATGAACACTGAAGCTTTCTTT. As protein: CASSPWTGNMNTEAFF.

The chain uses TRBV9 and TRBJ2-1; 12 nucleotides agree with TRBD2. The CDR3 consists of 16 residues. Trimming cost V 3 bases and J 4 bases; bases outside gene matches: 5. The germline V gene encodes CDR1 SGDLS and CDR2 YYNGEE. CDR3 protein: CASSDLAGGLYNEQFF. CDR3 DNA sequence: TGTGCCAGCAGCGACCTAGCGGGGGGGCTTTACAATGAGCAGTTCTTC.

This clone was counted once. V gene TRBV6-4 combines with J gene TRBJ1-1; 9 positions match TRBD1. Germline-derived CDR1 and CDR2 are MRHNA and SNTAGT. Losses at the gene ends were 4 bases for V and 7 bases for J; bases not matched to a gene: 4. This CDR3 has 13 residues. The CDR3 loop is CASSATGQGEAFF. DNA for the CDR3: TGTGCCAGCAGTGCCACGGGACAGGGTGAAGCTTTCTTT.

This CDR3 reads CASSPGRGAGQPQHF. The CDR3 DNA is TGCGCCAGCAGCCCGGGCCGGGGGGCCGGTCAGCCCCAGCATTTT. V is TRBV5-1 and J is TRBJ1-5, with D possibly matching TRBD1 (6 bases). This CDR3 comprises 15 residues. CDR1 SGHRS and CDR2 YFSETQ come from the germline V gene. V shed 4 bases and J shed 6 bases, with 17 bases lying between them. Based on the CDR3 plus reference TRBV5-1 and TRBJ1-5, the full variable domain is KAGVTQTPRYLIKTRGQQVTLSCSPISGHRSVSWYQQTPGQGLQFLFEYFSETQRNKGNFPGRFSGRQFSNSRSEMNVSTLELGDSALYLCASSPGRGAGQPQHFGDGTRLSIL.

CDR3 nucleotide sequence: TGCGCCAGCAGCTTTGGGGGAGGAACTGAAGCTTTCTTT. It encodes CASSFGGGTEAFF. The rearrangement joins TRBV5-1 to TRBJ1-1, with D possibly TRBD1 on 5 matching bases. Trimming pared 2 bases from V and 5 bases from J, leaving 10 bases between. The length of the CDR3 is 13 residues. Germline assignment: CDR1 SGHRS and CDR2 YFSETQ.